The 13 T cell receptor beta chains given below trace back to one sample, sequenced in a study of T cell repertoires in cytomegalovirus infection. TCRdb re-analysed the reads in MiXCR, keeping a single row per CDR3 protein. The sample contains almost 550,000 distinct CDR3 sequences, more than 15% of which appear only once. The specimen sequenced was CD8+ T cells from PBMCs. Source of these receptors: a human donor in good health (CMV status not recorded). Some clones in this sample may be carry-over from other donors' samples.

This clonotype was detected a few times. The V gene is TRBV7-8, the J gene TRBJ2-1; 14 positions agree with TRBD2. The V segment lost 8 bases and the J segment 7 bases; nucleotides outside the gene matches: 7. The CDR3 totals 15 residues. The germline gives CDR1 SGHVS, CDR2 FQNEAQ. CDR3 sequence reads: CASFRLAGGTNEQFF. The CDR3 nucleotides read TGTGCCAGCTTTCGACTAGCGGGGGGGACGAATGAGCAGTTCTTC.

Ten or more counts support this clonotype. The chain couples TRBV7-6 to TRBJ2-7; D remains unclear. The V end lost 2 bases, the J end lost 4 bases, and 9 bases lay between the germline ends. The CDR3 length is 13 residues. CDR1 and CDR2 from the germline V gene are SGHVS and FNYEAQ. The CDR3 loop is CASSLPGSYEQYF. CDR3 DNA: TGTGCCAGCAGCTTACCCGGAAGTTACGAGCAGTACTTC.

This clonotype was seen at least ten times. The rearrangement joins TRBV7-6 to TRBJ2-5; 13 nucleotides match TRBD2. With V trimmed by 1 base and J by 5 bases, 4 bases remained unmatched. The CDR3 totals 16 residues. Germline lookup yields CDR1 SGHVS and CDR2 FNYEAQ. CDR3 DNA sequence: TGTGCCAGCAGCTTAGAGGGACTAGCGGGGATGGAGACCCAGTACTTC. Protein sequence: CASSLEGLAGMETQYF.

The chain carries TRBV4-1 and TRBJ2-7, with D hard to call. Deletions cut 2 bases from V and 2 bases from J, with 7 bases between. The CDR3 totals 13 residues. In germline, CDR1 is MGHRA, CDR2 YSYEKL. The CDR3 sequence is CASSQRLAYEQYF. The DNA for the CDR3 is TGCGCCAGCAGCCAAAGGCTGGCCTACGAGCAGTACTTC.

This clonotype turned up a few times. This chain links TRBV6-2 or TRBV6-3 with TRBJ2-5; 7 nucleotides line up with TRBD1. The junction had 3 bases not matched to a gene; V was cut back by 5 bases and J by 0 bases. The CDR3 runs 14 residues. From germline, CDR1 is MNHEY and CDR2 SVGEGT. CDR3 amino acids: CASSPTGDQETQYF. The CDR3, as DNA: TGTGCCAGCAGTCCCACAGGGGACCAAGAGACCCAGTACTTC.

This clonotype was seen more than once but under ten times. This chain connects TRBV19 to TRBJ2-1, with D possibly called TRBD1 or TRBD2 (5 bases each). The ends were cut back, 7 bases at V and 8 bases at J, with 15 bases in the middle. Germline lookup yields CDR1 LNHDA and CDR2 SQIVND (reference sequence). This CDR3 is built from 13 residues. The CDR3 DNA is TGTGCCAGTATGGACGGGACGGGACATGAGCAGTTCTTC. It translates to CASMDGTGHEQFF.

This clonotype was seen at least ten times. The chain links TRBV15 to TRBJ1-6, with TRBD1 as a possible D gene (5 bases). Germline-derived CDR1 and CDR2 are LNHNV and YYDKDF (reference sequence). Between the trimmed V and J ends, which lost 8 bases and 5 bases, there was a span of 10 bases. The CDR3 spans 13 residues. CDR3 nucleotides: TGTGCCACCTCCCCACAGGATAATTCACCCCTCCACTTT. Residues: CATSPQDNSPLHF.

The genes are TRBV5-4 and TRBJ1-6; D gene ambiguous. There are 12 residues in the CDR3. Trimming removed 3 bases from V and 5 bases from J, with 3 bases in between. From germline, CDR1 is SGHNT and CDR2 YYREEE (reference sequence). The CDR3 DNA follows: TGTGCCAGCAGCTCGGATAATTCACCCCTCCACTTT. Amino acids: CASSSDNSPLHF.

The chain links TRBV27 to TRBJ2-1; TRBD2 agrees at 10 bases. Germline CDR1 reads MNHEY; CDR2 reads SMNVEV (reference sequence). The junction had 5 bases not matched to a gene; V was cut back by 5 bases and J by 13 bases. CDR3 length: 12 amino acids. The CDR3 nucleotides read TGTGCCAGCAGTAATCTAGCGGGAGCCCAGTTCTTC. Its translation: CASSNLAGAQFF.

This clonotype was detected many times. V usage is TRBV6-1 and J usage is TRBJ1-5, with 12 bases identical to TRBD1. J gave up 3 bases and V 6 bases, and 6 bases lay outside the gene matches. The germline V gene has CDR1 MNHNS and CDR2 SASEGT. CDR3 length: 16 amino acids. The CDR3: CASRGTGGLNNQPQHF. The CDR3 DNA is TGTGCCAGCAGGGGGACAGGGGGCTTAAACAATCAGCCCCAGCATTTT.

This clonotype was recorded many times. This chain uses TRBV7-6 with TRBJ1-1; D is undetermined. Germline values: CDR1 SGHVS, CDR2 FNYEAQ. Trimming cost V 1 base and J 1 base, with 10 bases left between them. CDR3 length: 15 residues. CDR3 loop: CASSLDLGENTEAFF. In nucleotides, the CDR3 is TGTGCCAGCAGCTTAGATCTGGGAGAGAACACTGAAGCTTTCTTT.

This clonotype was recorded many times. This chain uses TRBV28 with TRBJ2-6, with 11 bases lining up with TRBD2. The CDR3 spans 18 residues. Germline CDR1 is MDHEN and CDR2 is SYDVKM. The V segment lost 7 bases and the J segment 1 base; nucleotides outside the gene matches: 9. In DNA form, the CDR3 reads TGTGCCAGCATGGAACTAGCGGGAGATGGGTCTGGGGCCAACGTCCTGACTTTC. This sequence encodes CASMELAGDGSGANVLTF. Full variable domain (rest looked up from reference TRBV28 and TRBJ2-6): DVKVTQSSRYLVKRTGEKVFLECVQDMDHENMFWYRQDPGLGLRLIYFSYDVKMKEKGDIPEGYSVSREKKERFSLILESASTNQTSMYLCASMELAGDGSGANVLTFGAGSRLTVL.

The J gene is TRBJ2-5, the V gene TRBV20-1; 9 bases match TRBD1. J gave up 2 bases and V 5 bases, and 9 bases lay outside the gene matches. The CDR3 has 15 residues. The V gene's germline CDR1 is DFQATT and CDR2 SNEGSKA (reference sequence). This CDR3 is CSAAPGTGIQETQYF. The CDR3 coding sequence is TGCAGTGCTGCCCCCGGGACAGGGATTCAAGAGACCCAGTACTTC.